This entry lists 8 T cell receptor beta chains sequenced from one sample in a study of regulatory T cells in long-lasting Graves disease. Time point specified: newly diagnosed GD, antithyroid drugs for less than 3 months. PBMCs were the source of the RNA used for TCR sequencing. Both iRepertoire HTBI primers and Arm-PCR of CDR3 regions were used to build the TCR beta libraries. TCRdb used MiXCR to reprocess the multiplex PCR reads, holding one entry per CDR3 protein. The table records roughly 360,000 distinct CDR3 sequences, approximately 10% of them present only once. Another study also made use of these data, one on T cells in Graves' hyperthyroidism and ophthalmopathy.

Source: peripheral blood mononuclear cells (PBMCs), taken at new diagnosis, from a patient treated with antithyroid drugs. The receptors originated from a woman in her late teens or twenties with Graves disease.

This clonotype was counted many times. The V call is TRBV6-5, the J call TRBJ1-1; D not certain. Trimming removed 2 bases at V and 6 bases at J, with 10 bases between. In germline, CDR1 is MNHEY, CDR2 SVGAGI. This CDR3 has 13 residues. The CDR3: CASSYQFGAEAFF. DNA for the CDR3: TGTGCCAGCAGTTACCAGTTTGGGGCTGAAGCTTTCTTT.

At least ten counts were recorded for this clonotype. The chain carries TRBV20-1 and TRBJ2-1; TRBD1 might be the D (5 bases). The CDR3 runs 15 residues. Trimming left V 0 bases short and J 4 bases short, with 13 bases between. Germline CDR1 reads DFQATT; CDR2 reads SNEGSKA (reference sequence). This chain's CDR3 is CSARDPGPAYNEQFF. CDR3 DNA sequence: TGCAGTGCTAGAGATCCAGGGCCCGCATACAATGAGCAGTTCTTC.

Concerning this clonotype itself: The junction departs from the called germline gene at one end, perhaps through a read error. The chain uses TRBV15 and TRBJ2-3; D call uncertain. CDR1 and CDR2 (germline): LNHNV, YYDKDF (reference sequence). The CDR3 sequence is 12 residues long. The CDR3 DNA follows: TGTGTCACCAGCAGGACGGAGGATACGCAGTATTTT. This encodes CVTSRTEDTQYF.

This chain uses TRBV2 with TRBJ2-7; 8 bases map to TRBD2. CDR1 is SNHLY, CDR2 FYNNEI, per germline. The CDR3 length is 17 residues. V lost 3 bases, J lost 0 bases, and 10 bases stayed unmatched. The CDR3 loop is CASSDSSGGLSSYEQYV. The CDR3 nucleotides are TGTGCCAGCAGTGATTCGAGCGGGGGCCTTAGCTCCTACGAGCAGTACGTC.

The chain links TRBV7-2 to TRBJ1-2, with 7 bases aligning to TRBD1. The CDR3 sequence is 15 residues long. Germline CDR1 and CDR2: SGHTA and FQGNSA. V lost 1 base to trimming and J lost 4 bases; unmatched junction nucleotides: 6. CDR3 in DNA: TGTGCCAGCAGCTTAGATCCAGGGGGGAGCTATGGCTACACCTTC. Translation: CASSLDPGGSYGYTF.

The table lists this clonotype with many counts. This sequence joins TRBV7-2 and TRBJ2-5; TRBD1 is a possible D gene (5 bases). CDR1 and CDR2 from the germline V gene are SGHTA and FQGNSA. The CDR3 has 17 amino acids. V was shortened by 7 bases and J by 1 base, with 22 bases between the two germline ends. The chain's CDR3 is CASTSRRSGWGQETQYF. The CDR3 nucleotides read TGTGCCAGCACCTCCCGTCGGTCAGGGTGGGGCCAAGAGACCCAGTACTTC.

This clonotype appeared many times. The chain carries TRBV9 and TRBJ1-1; D gene ambiguous. Germline V CDR1 and CDR2: SGDLS, YYNGEE. This CDR3 comprises 15 residues. V was trimmed by 7 bases and J by 0 bases, leaving 16 bases between them. Here the CDR3 DNA reads TGTGCCAGCGGATCTTTGGGCGGGTTGAACACTGAAGCTTTCTTT. Encoded protein: CASGSLGGLNTEAFF.

The J gene is TRBJ2-1, the V gene TRBV7-3; 9 nucleotides match TRBD2. CDR1 is SGHTA and CDR2 is FQGTGA in the germline V gene. V lost 5 bases, J lost 7 bases, and 9 bases stayed unmatched. The CDR3 has 15 residues. The DNA for the CDR3 is TGTGCCAGCAGCCCCGGACTAGCGTCGTGGAATGAGCAGTTCTTC. Translating gives CASSPGLASWNEQFF.